Presented here are 26 T cell receptor beta chains from one specimen sequenced in a study of regulatory T cells in long-lasting Graves disease. For TCR beta, libraries came from iRepertoire HTBI primers and Arm-PCR of CDR3 regions. A single record per CDR3 protein comes from TCRdb applying MiXCR to the multiplex PCR reads. The data show about 560,000 distinct CDR3 sequences, with around 16% seen just once and about 11% held by the top ten. Time point noted: newly diagnosed GD, antithyroid drugs for less than 3 months. From RNA extracted from PBMCs, the TCR library was made. The data were also submitted as part of a second study, on T cells in Graves' hyperthyroidism and ophthalmopathy.

Sequenced here: peripheral blood mononuclear cells (PBMCs), sampled at new diagnosis, from a patient treated with antithyroid drugs. These receptors originate from a man in his late teens or twenties with Graves disease.

The chain couples TRBV12-3 or TRBV12-4 to TRBJ1-5, with a tentative D call TRBD1 (6 bases). Between the trimmed V and J ends, which lost 7 bases and 6 bases, there was a span of 16 bases. The CDR3 is 14 residues long. The CDR3 loop reads CASTSGGAGQPQHF. CDR3 in DNA: TGTGCCAGCACCTCGGGGGGGGCAGGTCAGCCCCAGCATTTT.

This clonotype was observed a single time. A much larger clone lies a single base off, so this may be a read error. This rearrangement joins TRBV7-9 to TRBJ2-5; 8 bases fit TRBD1. The germline V gene has CDR1 SEHNR and CDR2 FQNEAQ (reference sequence). The trim removed 2 bases at V and 5 bases at J, leaving 7 bases unmatched. This CDR3 contains 15 residues. The CDR3 DNA is TGTGCCAGCAGCTTATCAGGGGGCGCAAGGGAGACCCAGTACTTC. The encoded protein is CASSLSGGARETQYF.

This clonotype showed up just a few times. This chain connects TRBV12-3 or TRBV12-4 to TRBJ2-1; perhaps TRBD2 as D (5 bases). Trimming left V 5 bases short and J 5 bases short, with 13 bases between. CDR3 size: 14 residues. The CDR3 DNA reads as TGTGCCAGCAGTCCCCGGAGGAGGAACAATGAGCAGTTCTTC. As protein: CASSPRRRNNEQFF.

This clonotype was detected a few times. The V gene is TRBV9, the J gene TRBJ2-1; D perhaps matches TRBD1 (6 bases). The V gene lost 4 bases and the J gene lost 5 bases, with 13 bases spanning the gap. Looked up from germline, CDR1 is SGDLS and CDR2 is YYNGEE. The CDR3 is made up of 14 amino acids. The CDR3 loop is CASSNRDTHNEQFF. The CDR3 DNA sequence: TGTGCCAGCAGCAACCGGGACACCCACAATGAGCAGTTCTTC.

This clonotype was detected ten times or more. V and J are TRBV28 and TRBJ2-3; 8 bases map to TRBD1. This CDR3 contains 21 residues. V was clipped by 6 bases and J by 0 bases; unmatched bases: 23. Looked up from germline, CDR1 is MDHEN and CDR2 is SYDVKM. Here the CDR3 DNA reads TGTGCCAGCAGCCAGCCCCCTTCTCCGAAGACAGGGGCTGTCAGCACAGATACGCAGTATTTT. Translating it yields CASSQPPSPKTGAVSTDTQYF.

This clonotype was counted ten times or more. The gene calls are TRBV4-2 and TRBJ2-1; 9 bases fit TRBD2. With 1 base clipped from V and 8 bases from J, the junction kept 6 bases outside the gene matches. Germline V CDR1 and CDR2: LGHNA, YNFKEQ. The CDR3 totals 15 residues. The CDR3 DNA is TGTGCCAGCAGCCAAGGGGTAGCGGGAGTGGATGAGCAGTTCTTC. It is translated as CASSQGVAGVDEQFF.

This clonotype was seen ten or more times. This rearrangement joins TRBV13 to TRBJ2-5, with D unclear. Germline-derived CDR1 and CDR2 are PRHDT and FYEKMQ (reference sequence). V was shortened by 4 bases and J by 0 bases, with 15 bases between the two germline ends. The CDR3 contains 16 residues. Here the CDR3 DNA reads TGTGCCAGCAGCTCAAATACCGGGCTTAACCAAGAGACCCAGTACTTC. Translating it yields CASSSNTGLNQETQYF.

This clonotype showed up just a few times. The gene calls are TRBV24-1 and TRBJ2-5, with D maybe TRBD1 (6 bases). The V gene's germline CDR1 is KGHDR and CDR2 SFDVKD. This CDR3 has 13 residues. V was trimmed by 6 bases and J by 5 bases, leaving 12 bases between them. DNA of the CDR3: TGTGCCACCAGTAACAGGGCCGGCGAGACCCAGTACTTC. This encodes CATSNRAGETQYF.

The chain uses TRBV19 and TRBJ2-3; the match to TRBD2 covers 9 bases. The germline gives CDR1 LNHDA, CDR2 SQIVND (reference sequence). The CDR3 extends over 14 amino acids. The trim removed 7 bases at V and 6 bases at J, leaving 8 bases unmatched. The CDR3 sequence: CASKRREGHDTQYF. In DNA form, the CDR3 reads TGTGCCAGTAAAAGGCGGGAGGGACACGATACGCAGTATTTT.

This clonotype occurred once. The CDR3 sequence is CASSFVYGDTGELFF. In DNA form, the CDR3 reads TGCGCCAGCAGCTTCGTTTACGGGGACACCGGGGAGCTGTTTTTT. The J gene is TRBJ2-2, the V gene TRBV5-1, with D perhaps matching TRBD2 (5 bases). Germline CDR1 reads SGHRS; CDR2 reads YFSETQ. The V gene lost 2 bases and the J gene lost 3 bases, with 11 bases spanning the gap. CDR3 length: 15 residues. Full variable domain (rest looked up from reference TRBV5-1 and TRBJ2-2): KAGVTQTPRYLIKTRGQQVTLSCSPISGHRSVSWYQQTPGQGLQFLFEYFSETQRNKGNFPGRFSGRQFSNSRSEMNVSTLELGDSALYLCASSFVYGDTGELFFGEGSRLTVL.

This clonotype was counted a few times. The chain carries TRBV5-1 and TRBJ2-7; D call uncertain. This CDR3 has 14 residues. The V gene lost 4 bases and the J gene lost 3 bases, with 14 bases spanning the gap. Germline V gene lookup returns CDR1 SGHRS and CDR2 YFSETQ. DNA for the CDR3: TGCGCCAGCAGCCCGGCATCGGCAGGCTACGAGCAGTACTTC. Translating it yields CASSPASAGYEQYF.

This clonotype was recorded many times. The chain couples TRBV7-9 to TRBJ2-7; D remains ambiguous. CDR1 is SEHNR, CDR2 FQNEAQ, per germline (reference sequence). Trimming left V 5 bases short and J 0 bases short, with 11 bases between. The CDR3 loop spans 14 amino acids. CDR3 nucleotide sequence: TGTGCCAGCAGCACCAGATCCAGCTCCTACGAGCAGTACTTC. This sequence encodes CASSTRSSSYEQYF.

This clonotype was detected ten times or more. The chain combines TRBV27 with TRBJ2-7; no firm D call. Germline lookup yields CDR1 MNHEY and CDR2 SMNVEV (reference sequence). The V end was cut by 4 bases, the J end by 3 bases, with 13 bases between. The CDR3 loop spans 14 amino acids. The CDR3 sequence: CASSYQYWGYEQYF. In nucleotides, the CDR3 is TGTGCCAGCAGTTACCAATACTGGGGCTACGAGCAGTACTTC.

A few counts support this clonotype. The rearrangement joins TRBV5-1 to TRBJ2-7, with TRBD2 identical over 10 bases. Germline assignment: CDR1 SGHRS and CDR2 YFSETQ. V lost 4 bases, J lost 2 bases, and 6 bases stayed unmatched. The CDR3 covers 15 residues. CDR3: CASSLPSGSAYEQYF. The DNA for the CDR3 is TGCGCCAGCAGCCTCCCTAGCGGGAGCGCCTACGAGCAGTACTTC.

Remarks on this clonotype: With a much larger clone just one base away, this may be a read error. This rearrangement joins TRBV30 to TRBJ1-5; D is unresolved. The CDR3 extends over 12 amino acids. Deletions cut 2 bases from V and 9 bases from J, with 11 bases between. Germline V lookup: CDR1 GTSNPN, CDR2 SVGIG (reference sequence). Here the CDR3 DNA reads TGTGCCTGGAGTCTCATGGGCCGGCCCCAGCATTTT. This encodes CAWSLMGRPQHF.

CDR3 sequence: CSAPRLTSGWQETQYF. The CDR3 region has the DNA TGCAGTGCTCCTCGCCTCACTAGCGGGTGGCAAGAGACCCAGTACTTC. This chain uses TRBV20-1 with TRBJ2-5; the match to TRBD2 covers 9 bases. V lost 5 bases, J lost 2 bases, and 12 bases stayed unmatched. Germline lookup yields CDR1 DFQATT and CDR2 SNEGSKA (reference sequence). This CDR3 is built from 16 residues.

This sequence joins TRBV20-1 and TRBJ2-2; 9 positions match TRBD1. Trimming took 6 bases from V and 5 from J; bases not matched to a gene: 7. CDR3 length: 14 amino acids. The germline CDR1 and CDR2 sequences are DFQATT and SNEGSKA (reference sequence). Here the CDR3 reads CSAEQGARTGELFF. CDR3 bases: TGCAGTGCGGAACAGGGGGCAAGGACCGGGGAGCTGTTTTTT.

There are many counts of this clonotype. This chain uses TRBV7-9 with TRBJ1-2; D may be TRBD1 (5 bases). This CDR3 is 14 amino acids long. The V end lost 1 base, the J end lost 6 bases, and 12 bases lay between the germline ends. Germline CDR1 SEHNR, CDR2 FQNEAQ (reference sequence). The DNA for the CDR3 is TGTGCCAGCAGCTTAGGGGTCTCGGGGGATGGCTACACCTTC. Translated, it gives CASSLGVSGDGYTF.

V usage is TRBV9 and J usage is TRBJ2-1; 8 nucleotides line up with TRBD2. This CDR3 comprises 14 residues. J lost 5 bases, V lost 3 bases, and 4 bases had no gene match. Per the germline V gene, CDR1 is SGDLS and CDR2 is YYNGEE. In DNA, the CDR3 is TGTGCCAGCAGCGACCCGGGACTAGACAATGAGCAGTTCTTC. This codes for CASSDPGLDNEQFF.

This clonotype has a count of ten or more. The chain joins TRBV30 to TRBJ1-3; TRBD1 aligns across 11 bases. The CDR3 sequence is 15 residues long. V lost 4 bases and J lost 5; bases outside the gene matches: 7. Germline CDR1 GTSNPN, CDR2 SVGIG (reference sequence). In DNA, the CDR3 is TGTGCCTGGATACGGGACAGGGGGTTTAGAAACACCATATATTTT. Its translation is CAWIRDRGFRNTIYF.

This clonotype was detected only a few times. This chain connects TRBV30 to TRBJ2-7, with D uncertain. V gave up 0 bases and J gave up 3 bases, with 9 bases separating them. Germline CDR1 is GTSNPN and CDR2 is SVGIG (reference sequence). The CDR3 has 13 amino acids. The CDR3 DNA sequence: TGTGCCTGGAGTGTATCTGGGGTCTACGAGCAGTACTTC. Translating it yields CAWSVSGVYEQYF.

This clonotype was counted between two and nine times. The chain links TRBV12-3 or TRBV12-4 to TRBJ1-1, with a possible D match to TRBD1 (6 bases). The CDR3 length is 12 residues. V dropped 5 bases and J dropped 11 bases, with 15 bases sitting between them. The CDR3 DNA sequence: TGTGCCAGCAGTCTTAGGGGGGCTGGGGCTTTCTTT. Protein: CASSLRGAGAFF.

This clonotype showed up many times. V usage is TRBV20-1 and J usage is TRBJ2-6; tentatively, D is TRBD1 or TRBD2 (6 bases each). The V end lost 1 base, the J end lost 0 bases, and 16 bases lay between the germline ends. Germline V lookup: CDR1 DFQATT, CDR2 SNEGSKA (reference sequence). This CDR3 comprises 18 residues. This chain's CDR3 is CSARGSGAEFSGANVLTF. In DNA form, the CDR3 reads TGCAGTGCTAGAGGATCGGGGGCGGAGTTCTCTGGGGCCAACGTCCTGACTTTC.

This clonotype was detected many times. This chain joins TRBV2 and TRBJ2-5; TRBD2 agrees at 9 bases. The CDR3 has 13 residues. The germline gives CDR1 SNHLY, CDR2 FYNNEI. J was trimmed by 5 bases and V by 2 bases; bases with no gene match: 0. The CDR3 reads CASSESGGETQYF. The CDR3, as DNA: TGTGCCAGCAGTGAAAGCGGGGGGGAGACCCAGTACTTC.

There are a few counts of this clonotype. J is TRBJ2-7 and V is TRBV6-1, with TRBD1 matching over 7 bases. This CDR3 contains 14 residues. Germline assignment: CDR1 MNHNS and CDR2 SASEGT. V trimming: 5 bases; J trimming: 5 bases; junction bases outside the gene matches: 9. The CDR3 protein is CASSPRQGQDEQYF. The CDR3 bases are TGTGCCAGCAGTCCCCGACAGGGACAAGACGAGCAGTACTTC.

J is TRBJ2-7 and V is TRBV6-1; no clear D. V lost 6 bases and J lost 4, with 7 bases in between. There are 11 residues in the CDR3. Germline lookup yields CDR1 MNHNS and CDR2 SASEGT. The CDR3 reads CASRKWYEQYF. The CDR3 DNA is TGTGCCAGCAGAAAATGGTACGAGCAGTACTTC.